This TCR beta chain is drawn from a study of high-grade serous ovarian cancer treatment subgroups. Turning to the study itself: Mean per sample: about 15,000 reads, about 7,500 unique TCR beta rearrangements. Findings and caveats of the study: Same-patient tumor repertoires overlapped at roughly 0.095 to 0.85; different patients barely overlapped. CDR1 and CDR2 were left unanalyzed; analyses focused on CDR3. Bulk tumor TCR sequencing gave no spatial information.

Produced via immunoSEQ multiplex PCR; TCRdb's table is partial and in-frame only. Of more than 7,500 clones in the sample, more than 55% were seen once. The tumor samples were collected prior to definitive surgery or chemotherapy. Trimming at V came to 5 bases and at J to 3 bases, leaving 2 bases not matched to a gene. CDR1 and CDR2 from the germline V gene are MNHEY and SVGAGI. The CDR3 spans 13 residues. As regards this clone: What it recognizes is unknown.

This TCR derives from a human donor with high-grade serous ovarian cancer. Sequencing was carried out using tumor tissue. V usage is TRBV6-5 and J usage is TRBJ1-2; 8 bases match TRBD1. In DNA, the CDR3 is TGTGCCAGCAGTGGACAGGGCGACTATGGCTACACCTTC. This gives the protein CASSGQGDYGYTF.